This T cell receptor (beta chain) was sequenced for a study of identical twins. This clonotype came up a few times. V dropped 6 bases and J dropped 0 bases, with 12 bases sitting between them. The CDR3 contains 15 residues. In TCRdb, the 5' RACE reads were re-called with MiXCR into one record per CDR3 protein. The table records roughly 500,000 distinct CDR3 sequences, 20% to 25% of them present only once. The sample was also reused in another study, on T cells expressing NK-cell markers. Turning to that study: The leading position in the CD3+CD56-NKG2C+ fraction of four donors also went to these clonotypes. HCMV specificity of the expanded NKG2C+ T cell clones stayed unclear.

The V gene is TRBV12-3 or TRBV12-4, the J gene TRBJ2-1; D not certain. The receptor was isolated from a woman in her late teens or twenties in good health. Material for sequencing was CD4+ T cells sorted from blood. The CDR3 loop is CASRIDVSSYNEQFF. CDR3 sequence (DNA): TGTGCCAGCAGGATAGACGTAAGCTCCTACAATGAGCAGTTCTTC.